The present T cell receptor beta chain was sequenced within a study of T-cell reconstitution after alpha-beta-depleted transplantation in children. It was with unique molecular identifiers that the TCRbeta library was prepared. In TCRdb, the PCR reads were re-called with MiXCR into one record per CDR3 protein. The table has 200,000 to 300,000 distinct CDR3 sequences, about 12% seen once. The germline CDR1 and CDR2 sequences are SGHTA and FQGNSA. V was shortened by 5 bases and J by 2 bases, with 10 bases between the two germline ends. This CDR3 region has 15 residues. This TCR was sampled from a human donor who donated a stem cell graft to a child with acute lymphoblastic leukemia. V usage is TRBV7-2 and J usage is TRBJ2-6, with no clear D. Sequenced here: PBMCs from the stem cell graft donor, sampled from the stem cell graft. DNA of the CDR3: TGTGCCAGCAGCCCCGTCCCCGCTGGGGCCAACGTCCTGACTTTC. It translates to CASSPVPAGANVLTF.